There are many counts of the clone carrying this TCR beta chain. The antigen is not known. With a J-beta primer mix and a sample-barcoded 5' primer, a second PCR ran roughly 6 to 11 cycles. Through a template-switch adaptor with 12 random nucleotides, each cDNA molecule received a tag. TCRdb ran MiXCR on the 5' RACE reads and lists one entry per CDR3 protein. The sample holds 850,000 to 1,100,000 distinct CDR3 sequences, roughly two fifths seen once. This record belongs to a study of blood T cells in healthy people across ages. Study findings and constraints: It was found that TCR beta diversity correlated strongly with the percentage of naive T cells.

The CDR3 spans 11 residues. V was shortened by 6 bases and J by 6 bases, with 11 bases between the two germline ends. Germline assignment: CDR1 DFQATT and CDR2 SNEGSKA (reference sequence). The source material was blood. The sequence derives from a man between 18 and 35 years old in good health. V is TRBV20-1 and J is TRBJ1-2, with D hard to call. The CDR3 DNA reads as TGCAGTGCCCCCTGGCGCGATGGCTACACCTTC. Translation gives CSAPWRDGYTF.